These 6 T cell receptor beta chains were sequenced from one sample in a study of cytomegalovirus exposure and HLA in healthy donors (dated by TCRdb to the late 2010s). The library relied on the immunoSEQ multiplex PCR assay. A mixture of 60 forward primers for TCR Vbeta segments and 13 reverse primers for TCR Jbeta segments was used in the multiplex PCR. This is the immuneACCESS table as TCRdb keeps it, with only in-frame sequences that have V and J called. A part of the clones is gone; compared with another copy, unresolved V genes explain less than half, and the rest is unexplained. The sample profile shows about 130,000 clones; around 74% of them were found once. The top ten constitute approximately 3.1% of the sample. Sequencing was done on a sample of PBMCs. Receptor source: a man aged 25 to 40 in good health and CMV-seronegative.

The V and J genes are TRBV2 and TRBJ2-7; D possibly corresponds to TRBD1 (5 bases). Trimming removed 7 bases from V and 2 bases from J, with 15 bases in between. The germline V gene encodes CDR1 SNHLY and CDR2 FYNNEI. CDR3 length equals 14 residues. This chain's CDR3 is CASNPDSTAYEQYF. The CDR3 bases are TGTGCCAGCAATCCCGACAGCACAGCCTACGAGCAGTACTTC.

The chain recombines TRBV28 with TRBJ2-5, with 7 bases identical to TRBD1. The germline gives CDR1 MDHEN, CDR2 SYDVKM. The CDR3 is made up of 14 amino acids. V lost 5 bases, J lost 4 bases, and 7 bases stayed unmatched. The CDR3 coding sequence is TGTGCCAGCAGTAGAGACAGGGTACGAGAGACCCAGTACTTC. It yields the protein CASSRDRVRETQYF.

This chain connects TRBV27 to TRBJ2-1; 9 nucleotides agree with TRBD2. J was trimmed by 7 bases and V by 2 bases; bases with no gene match: 6. This CDR3 spans 15 amino acids. CDR1 is MNHEY and CDR2 is SMNVEV in the germline V gene (reference sequence). For the CDR3, the DNA is TGTGCCAGCAGTTTACTAGCGGGAATTGTTAATGAGCAGTTCTTC. Translated, it gives CASSLLAGIVNEQFF.

This clone was counted a few times. This chain joins TRBV4-3 and TRBJ2-2, with 7 positions matching TRBD2. The CDR3 has 17 residues. Germline V lookup: CDR1 LGHNA, CDR2 YSLEER. V trimming: 0 bases; J trimming: 3 bases; junction bases outside the gene matches: 7. The CDR3 nucleotides are TGCGCCAGCAGCCAAGACGCCCCGGGGGGTCACACCGGGGAGCTGTTTTTT. It yields the protein CASSQDAPGGHTGELFF.

The chain has TRBV28 and TRBJ2-7; the match to TRBD1 covers 9 bases. There are 14 residues in the CDR3. V was clipped by 5 bases and J by 6 bases; unmatched bases: 8. From germline, CDR1 is MDHEN and CDR2 SYDVKM. CDR3 bases: TGTGCCAGCAGTCAAGGGACAGGGAGGCTCGAGCAGTACTTC. Protein product: CASSQGTGRLEQYF.

V and J are TRBV4-1 and TRBJ2-1, with D possibly being TRBD1 (6 bases). The V and J ends lost 4 bases and 4 bases respectively, with 14 bases between them. The CDR3 spans 15 residues. Germline assignment: CDR1 MGHRA and CDR2 YSYEKL. The CDR3 reads CASSPPTGPYNEQFF. The CDR3 DNA follows: TGCGCCAGCAGCCCCCCCACAGGGCCTTACAATGAGCAGTTCTTC.